This is a list of T cell receptor beta chains from one sample in a study of a mutant IDH1 vaccine in newly diagnosed glioma. Method: immunoSEQ multiplex PCR; TCRdb's copy keeps in-frame clones and lacks some. The sample holds some 51,000 clones, around 80% seen once. These receptors lack a known antigen. Specimen: PBMCs, collected from a glioma patient whose treatment included an IDH1 peptide vaccine. These receptor sequences come from a man in his fifties with glioma. The CDR3 runs from the conserved cysteine through the conserved F or W. Each record gives: D gene, J gene, clone size, V gene, CDR3 DNA, CDR3 protein. D genes are given only for firm matches. Only some rows state a clone size, as once, few, many or a class for expanded clones.

TRBD1,TRBJ1-3,once,TRBV10-1,TGCGCCAGCAGTGAGTCGACAGGGTTCGGTGGAAACACCATATATTTT,CASSESTGFGGNTIYF
NA,TRBJ1-2,NA,TRBV11-2,TGTGCCAGCAGCTTAGGACTGGGCTACACCTTC,CASSLGLGYTF
NA,TRBJ2-1,once,TRBV5-1,TGCGCCAGCAGCTTAGGGGGGGGATTCGACAATGAGCAGTTCTTC,CASSLGGGFDNEQFF
NA,TRBJ1-6,NA,TRBV10-3,TGTGCCATCAGTGAACGGGAGTTAAATTCACCCCTCCACTTT,CAISERELNSPLHF
TRBD1,TRBJ2-5,NA,TRBV7-9,TGTGCCAGCAGCTGGGGACAGAGGCAAGAGACCCAGTACTTC,CASSWGQRQETQYF
NA,TRBJ2-5,NA,TRBV2,TGTGCCAGCCAAGCGATACAGGGCCCCCAAGAGACCCAGTACTTC,CASQAIQGPQETQYF
NA,TRBJ1-6,NA,TRBV5-1,TGCGCCAGCAGCTTTGGGGGCCTCTCACCCCTCCACTTT,CASSFGGLSPLHF
TRBD1,TRBJ2-1,NA,TRBV30,TGTGCCTGGAGTGTACGGACAGGTGTCCACAATGAGCAGTTCTTC,CAWSVRTGVHNEQFF
NA,TRBJ1-1,NA,TRBV9,TGTGCCAGCAGCACAGGGTTGAACACTGAAGCTTTCTTT,CASSTGLNTEAFF
NA,TRBJ1-4,NA,TRBV4-3,TGCGCCAGCTCCGGAGGGGGAGAAGAAAAACTGTTTTTT,CASSGGGEEKLFF
TRBD1,TRBJ2-6,NA,TRBV7-2,TGTGCCAGCAGCTCGGGGAGGGACAGGGTTTTCTCCGGGGCCAACGTCCTGACTTTC,CASSSGRDRVFSGANVLTF
NA,TRBJ2-1,few,TRBV2,TGTGCCAGCAGTGAGGGAGGCGAGCAGTTCTTC,CASSEGGEQFF
NA,TRBJ1-5,NA,TRBV2,TGTGCCAGCAGCGCCAGGGTTCTCCAGCCCCAGCATTTT,CASSARVLQPQHF
NA,TRBJ2-1,NA,TRBV15,TGTGCCACCAGCAGAGTCGGAGGGGGCAATGAGCAGTTCTTC,CATSRVGGGNEQFF
NA,TRBJ1-4,NA,TRBV7-2,TGTGCCAGCAGCTCCGAAATCGGAAGTAATGAAAAACTGTTTTTT,CASSSEIGSNEKLFF
NA,TRBJ2-7,NA,TRBV4-3,TGCGCCAGCAGCCAAGAGCGACAGCCCTCCTACGAGCAGTACTTC,CASSQERQPSYEQYF
NA,TRBJ1-5,NA,TRBV10-3,TGTGCCATCAGTGAGTCAGGGGGTGATCAGCCCCAGCATTTT,CAISESGGDQPQHF
NA,TRBJ2-1,NA,TRBV10-2,TGCGCCAGCAGTCCCAGGGGGGGGAATGAGCAGTTCTTC,CASSPRGGNEQFF
NA,TRBJ1-2,NA,TRBV19,TGTGCCAGTATCGACAGTAACTATGGCTACACCTTC,CASIDSNYGYTF
NA,TRBJ2-1,few,TRBV4-2,TGTGCCAGCAGCCAAGGGACATACAATGAGCAGTTCTTC,CASSQGTYNEQFF
NA,TRBJ2-7,NA,TRBV5-1,TGCGCCAGCAGCTTGAACTACGAGCAGTACTTC,CASSLNYEQYF
NA,TRBJ2-2,once,TRBV9,TGTGCCAGCAGCGTAGAGGCCACCGGGGAGCTGTTTTTT,CASSVEATGELFF
NA,TRBJ2-7,NA,TRBV6-6,TGTGCCAGCACTCTCCGGGACCGAACCGAGCAGTACTTC,CASTLRDRTEQYF
TRBD1,TRBJ1-1,NA,TRBV30,TGTGCCTGGGACAGGGGCACGAACACTGAAGCTTTCTTT,CAWDRGTNTEAFF
TRBD1,TRBJ1-1,NA,TRBV5-6,TGTGCCAGCGCCCCCGGGGACAGGGGTACTGAAGCTTTCTTT,CASAPGDRGTEAFF
TRBD1,TRBJ1-5,NA,TRBV18,TGTGCCAGCTCGTATGGACAGGGCCATCAGCCCCAGCATTTT,CASSYGQGHQPQHF
NA,TRBJ2-1,NA,TRBV7-9,TGTGCCAGCAGCCCGAGGGTAGCTAGCTTGCATGAGCAGTTCTTC,CASSPRVASLHEQFF
NA,TRBJ1-1,NA,TRBV25-1,TGTGCCAGCACCCTCTACACTGAAGCTTTCTTT,CASTLYTEAFF
NA,TRBJ2-7,NA,TRBV5-5,TGTGCCAGCAGCTACAGGTCGCCCTACGAGCAGTACTTC,CASSYRSPYEQYF
TRBD2,TRBJ2-5,NA,TRBV15,TGTGCCACCAGCAGAGATCCAGCGGGGGGAGAGACCCAGTACTTC,CATSRDPAGGETQYF
NA,TRBJ1-3,NA,TRBV4-3,TGCGCCAGCAGCCAAGACACATCTGGAAACACCATATATTTT,CASSQDTSGNTIYF
TRBD2,TRBJ2-3,NA,TRBV5-1,TGCGCCAGCAGCTCTCTAGCGGGGGAAGATACGCAGTATTTT,CASSSLAGEDTQYF
NA,TRBJ1-1,NA,TRBV10-2,TGCGCCAGCAGTGAGTCAATCGGGAACACTGAAGCTTTCTTT,CASSESIGNTEAFF
NA,TRBJ1-2,NA,TRBV5-1,TGCGCCAGCAGCTTGGATGTGGGGAGCTATGGCTACACCTTC,CASSLDVGSYGYTF
NA,TRBJ1-4,NA,TRBV30,TGTGCCTGGAGTCCAGACATGGCTAATGAAAAACTGTTTTTT,CAWSPDMANEKLFF
TRBD1,TRBJ2-7,NA,TRBV6-5,TGTGCCAGCAGGTCAACAGGGGGCTCCTACGAGCAGTACTTC,CASRSTGGSYEQYF
NA,TRBJ2-2,NA,TRBV4-1,TGCGCCAGCAGCGCCGAACAGGTTACCACCGGGGAGCTGTTTTTT,CASSAEQVTTGELFF
NA,TRBJ1-2,NA,TRBV30,TGTGCCTGGAGTGTTCACTTTCCTCCGGACCTAGATATGGGCTACACCTTC,CAWSVHFPPDLDMGYTF
NA,TRBJ2-1,NA,TRBV13,TGTGCCAGCAGCTTAGGCGGTGAGCAGTTCTTC,CASSLGGEQFF
TRBD2,TRBJ2-1,NA,TRBV25-1,TGTGCCAGCAGTGAAGCACTAGCGGGGCACAATGAGCAGTTCTTC,CASSEALAGHNEQFF
NA,TRBJ2-2,NA,TRBV4-2,TGTGCCAGCAGCCAAGAGGCGACAAGAGCCACCGGGGAGCTGTTTTTT,CASSQEATRATGELFF